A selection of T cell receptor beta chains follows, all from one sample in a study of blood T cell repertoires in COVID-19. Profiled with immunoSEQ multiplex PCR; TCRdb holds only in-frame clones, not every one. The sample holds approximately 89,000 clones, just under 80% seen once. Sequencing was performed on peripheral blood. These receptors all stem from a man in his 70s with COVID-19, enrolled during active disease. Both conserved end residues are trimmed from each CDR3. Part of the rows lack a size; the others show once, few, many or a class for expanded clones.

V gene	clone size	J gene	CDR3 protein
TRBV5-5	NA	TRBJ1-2	ASSLPQTGYGYT
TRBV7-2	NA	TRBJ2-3	ASSLVGGGGPTDTQY
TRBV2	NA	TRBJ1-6	ASSAENGSPLH
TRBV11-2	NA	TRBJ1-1	ASSFPGVATEAF
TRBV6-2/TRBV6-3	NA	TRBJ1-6	ASSGSFYNSPLH
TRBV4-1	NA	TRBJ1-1	ASSAQVPSPGQGKSTEAF
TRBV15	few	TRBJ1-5	ATSRDKAGTGQPQH
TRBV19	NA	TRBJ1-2	ASSISGSGGYGYT
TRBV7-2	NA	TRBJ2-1	ASSLSPYRIGEQF
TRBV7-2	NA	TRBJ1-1	ASSHRDRILSHTEAF
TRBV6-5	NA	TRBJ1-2	ASSYQGAGYGYT
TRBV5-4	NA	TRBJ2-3	ASSSGQQGTDTQY
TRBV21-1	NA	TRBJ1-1	ASSKEEQGLNTEAF
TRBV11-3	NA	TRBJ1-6	ASSPTLGGNSPLH
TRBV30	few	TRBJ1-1	AWSVREYTEAF
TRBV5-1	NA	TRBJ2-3	ASSLHADTQY
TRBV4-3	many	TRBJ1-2	ASSQDAGILGNYGYT
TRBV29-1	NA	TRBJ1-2	SAHAGGAGYGYT
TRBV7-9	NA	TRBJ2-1	ASSLAEASGRYEQF
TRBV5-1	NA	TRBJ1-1	ASSANTGGSTTAF
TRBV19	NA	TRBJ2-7	ASKPRTSGSVSHEQY
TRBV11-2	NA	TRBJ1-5	ASSLDGGNQPQH
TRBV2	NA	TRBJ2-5	ASRGLAGQETQY
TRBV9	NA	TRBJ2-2	ASSFSGLRNTGELF
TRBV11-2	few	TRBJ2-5	ASSPLARETQY
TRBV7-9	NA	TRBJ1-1	ASSFSSDTEAF
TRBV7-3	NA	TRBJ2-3	ASSLRVQDTQY
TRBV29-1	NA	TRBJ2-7	SVEVAGGGPNEQY
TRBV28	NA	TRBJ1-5	ASSFFPNKGSNQPQH
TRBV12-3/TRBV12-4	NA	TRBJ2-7	ASSLAGYEQY
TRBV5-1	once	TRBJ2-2	ASSGTGTGPGELF
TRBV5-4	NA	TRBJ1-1	ASSLRNTEAF
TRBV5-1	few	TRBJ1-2	ASSLDPGNYGYT
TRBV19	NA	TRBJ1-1	ASSIQGGNTEAF
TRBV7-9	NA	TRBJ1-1	ASSLVAENTEAF
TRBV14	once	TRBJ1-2	ASSQDFGYGYT
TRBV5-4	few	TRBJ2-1	ASSLRGGIDEQF
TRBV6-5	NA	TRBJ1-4	ASRTGVEKLF
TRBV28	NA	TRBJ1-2	ASSLRGGGYGYT
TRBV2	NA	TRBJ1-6	ASSQGARMSSYNSPLH
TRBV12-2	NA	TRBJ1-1	ASRLATGGMNTEAF
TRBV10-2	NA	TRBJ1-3	ASSESGTVTSGNTIY
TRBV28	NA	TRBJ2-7	ASSQGAGEQY
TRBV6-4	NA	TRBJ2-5	ASTAEDSRY
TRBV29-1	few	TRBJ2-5	SGLTAQETQY
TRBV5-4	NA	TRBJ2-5	ASSLDPGGQKTQY
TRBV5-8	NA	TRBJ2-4	ASSPNRINIQY
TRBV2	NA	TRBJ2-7	ASSKKQGIEQY
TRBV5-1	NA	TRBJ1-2	ASSHGQGKGYGYT
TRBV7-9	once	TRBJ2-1	ASSLPQWRRGNEQF
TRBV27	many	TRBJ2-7	ASSLSAGAEQY
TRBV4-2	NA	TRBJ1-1	ASSQVRTGGSTEAF
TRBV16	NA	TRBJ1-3	ASSQGLSASGNTIY
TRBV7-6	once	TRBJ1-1	ASSVRQGTTTEAF
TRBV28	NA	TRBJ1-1	ASSSQGAEAF
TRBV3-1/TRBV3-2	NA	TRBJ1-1	ASSHSTQGERGAF
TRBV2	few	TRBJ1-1	ASRESRYTEAF
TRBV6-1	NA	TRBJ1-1	ASSDRGNMNTEAF
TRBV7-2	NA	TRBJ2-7	ASSLGTSAIYEQY
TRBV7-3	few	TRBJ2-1	ASSSIAGNNEQF